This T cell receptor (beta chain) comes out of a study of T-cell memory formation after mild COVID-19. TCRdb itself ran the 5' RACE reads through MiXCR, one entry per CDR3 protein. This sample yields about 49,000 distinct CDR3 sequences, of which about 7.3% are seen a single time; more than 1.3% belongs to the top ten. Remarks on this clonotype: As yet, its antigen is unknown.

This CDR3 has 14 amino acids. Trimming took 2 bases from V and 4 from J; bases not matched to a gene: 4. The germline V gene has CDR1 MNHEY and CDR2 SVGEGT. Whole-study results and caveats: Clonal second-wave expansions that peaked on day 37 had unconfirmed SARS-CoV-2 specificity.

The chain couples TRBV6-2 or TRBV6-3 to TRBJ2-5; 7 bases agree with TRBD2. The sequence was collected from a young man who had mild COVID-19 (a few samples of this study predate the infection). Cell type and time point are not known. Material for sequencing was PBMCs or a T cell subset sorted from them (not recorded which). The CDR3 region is CASSYEGGVETQYF. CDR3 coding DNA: TGTGCCAGCAGTTACGAGGGAGGGGTAGAGACCCAGTACTTC.